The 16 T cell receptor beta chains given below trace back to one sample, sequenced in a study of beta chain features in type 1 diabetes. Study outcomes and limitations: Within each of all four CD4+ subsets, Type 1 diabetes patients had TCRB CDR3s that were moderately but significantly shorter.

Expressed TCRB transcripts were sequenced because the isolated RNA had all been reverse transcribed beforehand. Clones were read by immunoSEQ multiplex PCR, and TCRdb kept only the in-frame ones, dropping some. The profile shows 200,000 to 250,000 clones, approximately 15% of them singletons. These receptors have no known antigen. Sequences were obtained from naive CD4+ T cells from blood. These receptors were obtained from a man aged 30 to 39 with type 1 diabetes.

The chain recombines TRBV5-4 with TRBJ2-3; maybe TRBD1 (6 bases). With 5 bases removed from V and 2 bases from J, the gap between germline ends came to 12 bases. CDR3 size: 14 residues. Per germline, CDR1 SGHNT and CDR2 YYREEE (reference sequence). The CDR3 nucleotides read TGTGCCAGCAGGGTAGGGACACACACAGATACGCAGTATTTT. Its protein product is CASRVGTHTDTQYF.

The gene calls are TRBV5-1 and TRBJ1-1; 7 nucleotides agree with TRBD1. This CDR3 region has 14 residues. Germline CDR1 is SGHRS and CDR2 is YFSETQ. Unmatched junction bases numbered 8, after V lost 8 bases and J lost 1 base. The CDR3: CASTGQKENTEAFF. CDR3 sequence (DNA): TGCGCCAGTACGGGACAGAAAGAGAACACTGAAGCTTTCTTT. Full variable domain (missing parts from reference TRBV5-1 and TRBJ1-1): KAGVTQTPRYLIKTRGQQVTLSCSPISGHRSVSWYQQTPGQGLQFLFEYFSETQRNKGNFPGRFSGRQFSNSRSEMNVSTLELGDSALYLCASTGQKENTEAFFGQGTRLTVV.

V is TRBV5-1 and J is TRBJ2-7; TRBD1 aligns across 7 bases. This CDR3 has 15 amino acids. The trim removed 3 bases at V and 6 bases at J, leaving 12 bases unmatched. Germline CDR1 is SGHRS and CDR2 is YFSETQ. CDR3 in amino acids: CASSSMTGPPGEQYF. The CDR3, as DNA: TGCGCCAGCAGCTCCATGACAGGGCCGCCAGGCGAGCAGTACTTC. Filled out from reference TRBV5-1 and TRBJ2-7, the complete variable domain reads KAGVTQTPRYLIKTRGQQVTLSCSPISGHRSVSWYQQTPGQGLQFLFEYFSETQRNKGNFPGRFSGRQFSNSRSEMNVSTLELGDSALYLCASSSMTGPPGEQYFGPGTRLTVT.

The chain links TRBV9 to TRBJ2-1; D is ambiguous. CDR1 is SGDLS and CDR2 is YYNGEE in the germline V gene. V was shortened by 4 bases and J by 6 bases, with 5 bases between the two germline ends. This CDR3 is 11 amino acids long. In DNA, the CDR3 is TGTGCCAGCAGCCCCCTCAATGAGCAGTTCTTC. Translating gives CASSPLNEQFF.

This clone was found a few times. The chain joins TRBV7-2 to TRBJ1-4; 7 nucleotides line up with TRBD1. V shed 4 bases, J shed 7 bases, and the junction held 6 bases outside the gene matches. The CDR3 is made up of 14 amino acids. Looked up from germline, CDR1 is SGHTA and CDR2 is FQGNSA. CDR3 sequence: CASSSYRGGEKLFF. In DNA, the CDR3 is TGTGCCAGCAGCTCATACAGGGGTGGTGAAAAACTGTTTTTT.

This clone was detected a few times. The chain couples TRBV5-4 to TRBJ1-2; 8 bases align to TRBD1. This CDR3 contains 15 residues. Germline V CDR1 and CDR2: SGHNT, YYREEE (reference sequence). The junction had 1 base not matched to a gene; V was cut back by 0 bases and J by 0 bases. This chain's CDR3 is CASSLGGQANYGYTF. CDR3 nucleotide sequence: TGTGCCAGCAGCTTGGGGGGACAGGCTAACTATGGCTACACCTTC.

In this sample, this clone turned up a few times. DNA for the CDR3: TGCAGCGGTCAGGGGGCGCGGGGCTACACCTTC. It specifies CSGQGARGYTF. The chain links TRBV29-1 to TRBJ1-2; TRBD1 agrees at 8 bases. With 7 bases clipped from V and 8 bases from J, the junction kept 6 bases outside the gene matches. This CDR3 comprises 11 residues. CDR1 and CDR2 (germline): SQVTM, ANQGSEA.

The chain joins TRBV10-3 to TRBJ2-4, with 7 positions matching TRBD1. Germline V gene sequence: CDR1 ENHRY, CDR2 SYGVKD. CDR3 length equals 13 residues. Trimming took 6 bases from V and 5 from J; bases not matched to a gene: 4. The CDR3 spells CAISRDRENIQYF. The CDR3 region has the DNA TGTGCCATCAGCCGGGACAGAGAAAACATTCAGTACTTC.

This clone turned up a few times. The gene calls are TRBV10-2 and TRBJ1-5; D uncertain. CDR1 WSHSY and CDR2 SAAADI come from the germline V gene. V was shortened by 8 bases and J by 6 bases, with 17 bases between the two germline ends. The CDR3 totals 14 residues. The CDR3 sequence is CASAAEGGSQPQHF. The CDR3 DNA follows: TGCGCCAGCGCCGCCGAGGGAGGGAGTCAGCCCCAGCATTTT.

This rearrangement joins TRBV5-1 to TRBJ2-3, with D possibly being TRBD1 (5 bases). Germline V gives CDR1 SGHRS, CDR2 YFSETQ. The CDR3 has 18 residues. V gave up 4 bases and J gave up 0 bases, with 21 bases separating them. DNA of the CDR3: TGCGCCAGCAGCATCCTCTCTACAGGTCCTCCTAGCACAGATACGCAGTATTTT. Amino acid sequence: CASSILSTGPPSTDTQYF.

The CDR3 DNA reads TGTGCCAGCAGCGAAATAACAGGGAATAGCAATCAGCCCCAGCATTTT. The encoded protein is CASSEITGNSNQPQHF. The V call is TRBV6-1, the J call TRBJ1-5, with D tentatively TRBD1 (6 bases). The CDR3 extends over 16 amino acids. The germline V gene has CDR1 MNHNS and CDR2 SASEGT. With 6 bases removed from V and 0 bases from J, the gap between germline ends came to 15 bases.

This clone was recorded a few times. CDR3 region: CASGTSGDNEQFF. The CDR3 DNA reads as TGTGCCAGTGGGACTAGCGGGGACAATGAGCAGTTCTTC. V gene TRBV2 combines with J gene TRBJ2-1, with 13 bases identical to TRBD2. The CDR3 has 13 residues. From germline, CDR1 is SNHLY and CDR2 FYNNEI. J gave up 5 bases and V 9 bases, and 1 base lay outside the gene matches.

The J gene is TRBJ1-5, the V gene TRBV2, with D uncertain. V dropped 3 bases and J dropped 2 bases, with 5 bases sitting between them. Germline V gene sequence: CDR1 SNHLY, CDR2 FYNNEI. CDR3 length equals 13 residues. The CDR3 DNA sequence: TGTGCCAGCAGTGATCGGGGCAATCAGCCCCAGCATTTT. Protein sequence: CASSDRGNQPQHF. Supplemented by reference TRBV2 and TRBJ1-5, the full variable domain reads EPEVTQTPSHQVTQMGQEVILRCVPISNHLYFYWYRQILGQKVEFLVSFYNNEISEKSEIFDDQFSVERPDGSNFTLKIRSTKLEDSAMYFCASSDRGNQPQHFGDGTRLSIL.

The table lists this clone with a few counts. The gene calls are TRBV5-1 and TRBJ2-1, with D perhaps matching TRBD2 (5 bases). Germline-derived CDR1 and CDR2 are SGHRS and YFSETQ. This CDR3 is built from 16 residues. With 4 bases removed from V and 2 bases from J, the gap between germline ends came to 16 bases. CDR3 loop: CASSNRRTDTYNEQFF. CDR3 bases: TGCGCCAGCAGCAACCGCCGGACTGACACCTACAATGAGCAGTTCTTC.

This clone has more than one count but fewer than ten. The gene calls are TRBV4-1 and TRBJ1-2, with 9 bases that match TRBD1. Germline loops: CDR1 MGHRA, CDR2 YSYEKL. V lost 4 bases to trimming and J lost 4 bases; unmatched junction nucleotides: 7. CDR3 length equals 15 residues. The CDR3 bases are TGCGCCAGCAGCCGCCTGACAGGGGGGGCCTATGGCTACACCTTC. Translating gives CASSRLTGGAYGYTF.

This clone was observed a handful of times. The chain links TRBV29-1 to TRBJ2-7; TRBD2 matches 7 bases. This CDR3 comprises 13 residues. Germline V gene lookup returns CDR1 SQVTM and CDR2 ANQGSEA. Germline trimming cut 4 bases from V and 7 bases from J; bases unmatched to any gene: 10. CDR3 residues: CSVGEGLNWEQYF. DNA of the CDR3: TGCAGCGTTGGGGAGGGGCTGAATTGGGAGCAGTACTTC.